One and the same sample provided the 32 T cell receptor beta chains below, sequenced in a study of spatial heterogeneity in lung cancer. TCRdb recomputed calls from the 5' RACE reads with MiXCR, one row per CDR3 protein. The data show approximately 12,000 distinct CDR3 sequences, 5.1% seen once. Overall study results and limits: Expanded intratumoral alpha and beta TCR counts tracked tumor mutation counts.

Regarding time point: sample taken at primary tumor resection. Antigen specificity for these receptors is unknown. Sequenced material: lung tumor tissue, taken at surgery. These receptors originate from a male donor with early-stage non-small cell lung cancer.

This clonotype was seen at least ten times. This rearrangement joins TRBV6-2 or TRBV6-3 to TRBJ1-2; tentatively, D is TRBD1 (6 bases). Germline-derived CDR1 and CDR2 are MNHEY and SVGEGT. V was pared by 5 bases and J by 0 bases, with 10 bases between. The CDR3 contains 14 residues. The CDR3 DNA reads TGTGCCAGCAGTAGGACAGCAACTAACTATGGCTACACCTTC. Amino acids: CASSRTATNYGYTF.

This clonotype was detected many times. The chain recombines TRBV7-9 with TRBJ2-4; weak D call: TRBD1 (6 bases). V lost 0 bases to trimming and J lost 10 bases, with 10 bases between them. The CDR3 length is 13 residues. CDR1 and CDR2 (germline): SEHNR, FQNEAQ (reference sequence). For the CDR3, the DNA is TGTGCCAGCAGCTTAGCCTCCGGACAGATTCAGTACTTC. It encodes CASSLASGQIQYF. The variable domain in full, completed from reference TRBV7-9 and TRBJ2-4, reads DTGVSQNPRHKITKRGQNVTFRCDPISEHNRLYWYRQTLGQGPEFLTYFQNEAQLEKSRLLSDRFSAERPKGSFSTLEIQRTEQGDSAMYLCASSLASGQIQYFGAGTRLSVL.

This clonotype was recorded many times. The chain uses TRBV11-2 and TRBJ1-6; TRBD1 is a possible D gene (5 bases). The CDR3 consists of 14 residues. The V end lost 4 bases, the J end lost 8 bases, and 12 bases lay between the germline ends. Germline CDR1 reads SGHAT; CDR2 reads FQNNGV. The chain's CDR3 is CASSSGRQYSPLHF. DNA for the CDR3: TGTGCCAGCAGCTCCGGAAGACAGTATTCACCCCTCCACTTT.

This clonotype showed up many times. This sequence joins TRBV24-1 and TRBJ2-3, with D hard to call. The CDR3 has 15 amino acids. The V gene's germline CDR1 is KGHDR and CDR2 SFDVKD. V lost 2 bases to trimming and J lost 6 bases, with 14 bases between them. The CDR3 protein is CATSDSGQGSDTQYF. CDR3 sequence (DNA): TGTGCCACCAGTGATTCTGGCCAAGGGTCCGATACGCAGTATTTT.

The sample holds many counts of this clonotype. J is TRBJ2-1 and V is TRBV29-1; D is uncertain. Germline CDR1 SQVTM, CDR2 ANQGSEA. With 4 bases removed from V and 0 bases from J, the gap between germline ends came to 10 bases. This CDR3 spans 14 amino acids. The CDR3 DNA reads TGCAGCGTTGTTGGCGTTAGCTCCTACAATGAGCAGTTCTTC. Translated: CSVVGVSSYNEQFF.

V usage is TRBV5-1 and J usage is TRBJ2-5; D is undetermined. The germline V gene encodes CDR1 SGHRS and CDR2 YFSETQ. The CDR3 is made up of 13 amino acids. Trimming took 1 base from V and 2 from J, leaving 6 bases between them. CDR3 coding DNA: TGCGCCAGCAGCTTGTTGGAACAAGAGACCCAGTACTTC. Its protein product is CASSLLEQETQYF.

This clonotype came up a few times. The chain employs TRBV27 and TRBJ1-1, with no clear D. V was trimmed by 0 bases and J by 7 bases, leaving 9 bases between them. The CDR3 sequence is 13 residues long. Germline CDR1 is MNHEY and CDR2 is SMNVEV (reference sequence). CDR3 DNA: TGTGCCAGCAGTTTATCGAGGGAGGGTGAAGCTTTCTTT. Encoded protein: CASSLSREGEAFF.

The chain carries TRBV4-3 and TRBJ2-1; D is possibly TRBD1 or TRBD2 (7 bases each). The CDR3 has 15 amino acids. The germline V and J ends were trimmed by 2 bases and 9 bases, with 17 bases remaining between them. Germline assignment: CDR1 LGHNA and CDR2 YSLEER. The CDR3 DNA sequence: TGCGCCAGCAGCCAATCGGAGGGAGGGGGCTTTGAGCAGTTCTTC. It codes for CASSQSEGGGFEQFF.

The chain carries TRBV4-3 and TRBJ2-6; perhaps TRBD1 as D (6 bases). CDR3 length: 16 residues. CDR1 LGHNA and CDR2 YSLEER come from the germline V gene. Trimming removed 4 bases from V and 2 bases from J, with 12 bases in between. This chain's CDR3 is CASSRYQGTGANVLTF. DNA for the CDR3: TGCGCCAGCAGCCGATACCAGGGGACTGGGGCCAACGTCCTGACTTTC.

This clonotype was seen many times. The chain joins TRBV28 to TRBJ2-3; D is uncertain. The V and J ends lost 3 bases and 0 bases respectively, with 13 bases between them. CDR1 and CDR2 (germline): MDHEN, SYDVKM. This CDR3 is 16 amino acids long. CDR3 loop: CASSFVAASSTDTQYF. Here the CDR3 DNA reads TGTGCCAGCAGTTTTGTAGCAGCATCTAGCACAGATACGCAGTATTTT.

At least ten counts were recorded for this clonotype. The chain links TRBV10-3 to TRBJ2-2, with D possibly matching TRBD1 (7 bases). The CDR3 extends over 14 amino acids. CDR1 ENHRY and CDR2 SYGVKD come from the germline V gene. Trimming shortened V by 4 bases and J by 4 bases, and 10 bases separated the two germline ends. Written as DNA, the CDR3 is TGTGCCATCAGTGGCCAGGGGGGCACCGGGGAGCTGTTTTTT. It yields the protein CAISGQGGTGELFF.

The chain combines TRBV20-1 with TRBJ2-3; D gene unclear. Germline lookup yields CDR1 DFQATT and CDR2 SNEGSKA (reference sequence). V lost 0 bases, J lost 0 bases, and 19 bases lay in between. This CDR3 spans 18 amino acids. Here the CDR3 reads CSARDQVLGSKSTDTQYF. Written as DNA, the CDR3 is TGCAGTGCTAGAGATCAGGTTTTGGGCAGTAAAAGCACAGATACGCAGTATTTT.

There are a few counts of this clonotype. The chain employs TRBV11-3 and TRBJ2-2; D is perhaps TRBD2 (5 bases). The germline gives CDR1 SGHNT, CDR2 YENEEA. The V end was cut by 5 bases, the J end by 0 bases, with 7 bases between. CDR3 length: 14 residues. CDR3 in amino acids: CASSRGPNTGELFF. CDR3 coding DNA: TGTGCCAGCAGCCGCGGGCCGAACACCGGGGAGCTGTTTTTT. Full variable domain (remainder filled in from reference TRBV11-3 and TRBJ2-2): EAGVVQSPRYKIIEKKQPVAFWCNPISGHNTLYWYLQNLGQGPELLIRYENEEAVDDSQLPKDRFSAERLKGVDSTLKIQPAELGDSAVYLCASSRGPNTGELFFGEGSRLTVL.

This clonotype has a count of ten or more. The CDR3 region is CASSLGWTGDMNTEAFF. The DNA for the CDR3 is TGTGCCAGCAGCTTGGGTTGGACAGGGGACATGAACACTGAAGCTTTCTTT. V and J are TRBV5-4 and TRBJ1-1; 9 bases align to TRBD1. The ends lost 0 bases at V and 0 bases at J; junction bases unmatched: 6. CDR1 and CDR2 (germline): SGHNT, YYREEE (reference sequence). This CDR3 is 17 amino acids long.

This clonotype has a count of ten or more. The chain is built from TRBV7-2 and TRBJ1-2; D uncertain. V shed 1 base and J shed 3 bases, with 6 bases lying between them. The CDR3 is 13 residues long. In germline, CDR1 is SGHTA, CDR2 FQGNSA. The CDR3 here is CASSLDTHYGYTF. CDR3 sequence (DNA): TGTGCCAGCAGCTTAGACACTCACTATGGCTACACCTTC.

This clonotype has at least ten counts. The genes are TRBV20-1 and TRBJ2-7; 8 bases map to TRBD2. This CDR3 region has 15 residues. Per the germline V gene, CDR1 is DFQATT and CDR2 is SNEGSKA (reference sequence). V dropped 0 bases and J dropped 4; count of bases not matched to a gene: 8. CDR3 sequence reads: CSAREALAGTYEQYF. CDR3 bases: TGCAGTGCTAGAGAGGCATTAGCGGGGACTTACGAGCAGTACTTC.

This clonotype was seen ten or more times. The CDR3 region is CSAREGGSGANVLTF. Here the CDR3 DNA reads TGCAGTGCTAGAGAGGGAGGCTCTGGGGCCAACGTCCTGACTTTC. The rearrangement uses TRBV20-1 and TRBJ2-6; possible D gene TRBD2, 6 bases. The V and J ends lost 0 bases and 0 bases respectively, with 6 bases between them. The CDR3 spans 15 residues. Germline V gives CDR1 DFQATT, CDR2 SNEGSKA (reference sequence).

This clonotype has a handful of counts. The rearrangement joins TRBV7-6 to TRBJ2-1; D perhaps matches TRBD1 (8 bases). Germline CDR1 and CDR2: SGHVS and FNYEAQ. V lost 3 bases and J 5 bases, leaving 14 bases between the germline ends. CDR3 length equals 15 residues. The CDR3 DNA reads as TGTGCCAGCAGCTTGTGGACAGGGAGGGACAATGAGCAGTTCTTC. Protein: CASSLWTGRDNEQFF.

In its sample, this clonotype was seen many times. The rearrangement uses TRBV3-1 and TRBJ2-5; 10 bases map to TRBD2. The CDR3 runs to 16 residues. The V gene's germline CDR1 is LGHDT and CDR2 YNNKEL (reference sequence). Unmatched junction bases numbered 1, after V lost 0 bases and J lost 0 bases. The CDR3 reads CASSQETSGYQETQYF. CDR3 nucleotides: TGTGCCAGCAGCCAAGAGACTAGCGGGTACCAAGAGACCCAGTACTTC.

This clonotype was observed at least ten times. This chain links TRBV20-1 with TRBJ1-1, with D perhaps matching TRBD1 (5 bases). V was shortened by 3 bases and J by 5 bases, with 10 bases between the two germline ends. Germline V gives CDR1 DFQATT, CDR2 SNEGSKA (reference sequence). The CDR3 has 12 residues. CDR3 nucleotides: TGCAGTGCTAGTACCGGGGGAACTGAAGCTTTCTTT. This sequence encodes CSASTGGTEAFF.

This clonotype was recorded many times. CDR3 sequence: CSARDRRGQEQFF. The CDR3 region has the DNA TGCAGTGCTAGAGATCGGAGGGGGCAGGAGCAGTTCTTC. V gene TRBV20-1 combines with J gene TRBJ2-1; D is perhaps TRBD1 (7 bases). This CDR3 has 13 amino acids. Germline V CDR1 and CDR2: DFQATT, SNEGSKA (reference sequence). V gave up 0 bases and J gave up 10 bases, with 13 bases separating them.

CDR3 residues: CASSLGHLYEQYF. The DNA of the CDR3 is TGTGCCAGCAGCCTCGGACATCTCTACGAGCAGTACTTC. The V and J genes are TRBV7-2 and TRBJ2-7; D may be TRBD1 (5 bases). The CDR3 spans 13 residues. CDR1 is SGHTA, CDR2 FQGNSA, per germline. With 5 bases removed from V and 3 bases from J, the gap between germline ends came to 11 bases. Drawing the rest from reference TRBV7-2 and TRBJ2-7, the complete variable domain is GAGVSQSPSNKVTEKGKDVELRCDPISGHTALYWYRQSLGQGLEFLIYFQGNSAPDKSGLPSDRFSAERTGGSVSTLTIQRTQQEDSAVYLCASSLGHLYEQYFGPGTRLTVT.

The rearrangement uses TRBV7-9 and TRBJ1-2; no definite D call. The CDR3 runs 14 residues. V was pared by 1 base and J by 7 bases, with 13 bases between. Germline CDR1 and CDR2: SEHNR and FQNEAQ (reference sequence). CDR3 DNA sequence: TGTGCCAGCAGCTTAGGAGGGCAGACCGGTGGCTACACCTTC. Translation gives CASSLGGQTGGYTF.

This clonotype was observed many times. The V call is TRBV3-1, the J call TRBJ2-5; D gene ambiguous. Per the germline V gene, CDR1 is LGHDT and CDR2 is YNNKEL (reference sequence). Between the trimmed V and J ends, which lost 1 base and 2 bases, there was a span of 11 bases. CDR3 size: 15 residues. The CDR3 nucleotides read TGTGCCAGCAGCCAAGGAAGGTGGGGACAAGAGACCCAGTACTTC. It is translated as CASSQGRWGQETQYF.

This clonotype showed up many times. DNA of the CDR3: TGTGCCAGCAGTGCTGTTCCGGGCTCCTACGAGCAGTACTTC. As protein: CASSAVPGSYEQYF. The V gene is TRBV6-1, the J gene TRBJ2-7, with D unresolved. CDR1 MNHNS and CDR2 SASEGT come from the germline V gene. The germline V and J ends were trimmed by 4 bases and 0 bases, with 10 bases remaining between them. This CDR3 spans 14 amino acids.

The V gene is TRBV2, the J gene TRBJ2-3; D possibly uses TRBD1 or TRBD2 (5 bases each). Per germline, CDR1 SNHLY and CDR2 FYNNEI. Trimming removed 2 bases at V and 1 base at J, with 10 bases between. The CDR3 is made up of 15 amino acids. The CDR3 coding sequence is TGTGCCAGCAGTGAACAGGGAGTGGGCACAGATACGCAGTATTTT. Amino acids: CASSEQGVGTDTQYF.

This clonotype was observed a few times. The CDR3 nucleotides read TGTGCCAGCAGCCCACTCGCGGGGAGCACAGATACGCAGTATTTT. Translation gives CASSPLAGSTDTQYF. J is TRBJ2-3 and V is TRBV7-9, with D possibly matching TRBD2 (6 bases). The CDR3 totals 15 residues. The V and J ends lost 5 bases and 0 bases respectively, with 12 bases between them. Per germline, CDR1 SEHNR and CDR2 FQNEAQ (reference sequence).

There are a few counts of this clonotype. J is TRBJ1-5 and V is TRBV7-9; no firm D call. Germline assignment: CDR1 SEHNR and CDR2 FQNEAQ (reference sequence). The CDR3 consists of 12 residues. The V and J ends lost 5 bases and 5 bases respectively, with 7 bases between them. CDR3 DNA sequence: TGTGCCAGCAGCCTGTCCCATCAGCCCCAGCATTTT. It yields the protein CASSLSHQPQHF. The complete variable domain, with remaining parts taken from reference TRBV7-9 and TRBJ1-5, reads DTGVSQNPRHKITKRGQNVTFRCDPISEHNRLYWYRQTLGQGPEFLTYFQNEAQLEKSRLLSDRFSAERPKGSFSTLEIQRTEQGDSAMYLCASSLSHQPQHFGDGTRLSIL.

This clonotype was observed many times. The rearrangement joins TRBV24-1 to TRBJ2-2; D not resolved. This CDR3 spans 13 amino acids. Germline CDR1 reads KGHDR; CDR2 reads SFDVKD. The V end lost 4 bases, the J end lost 5 bases, and 7 bases lay between the germline ends. CDR3 residues: CATSEDGTGELFF. CDR3 coding DNA: TGTGCCACCAGTGAGGATGGTACCGGGGAGCTGTTTTTT.

Judged by abundance, this clonotype is medium-sized. The chain carries TRBV20-1 and TRBJ2-5; 9 bases are shared with TRBD1. This CDR3 is built from 13 residues. Germline V gene data show CDR1 as DFQATT and CDR2 as SNEGSKA (reference sequence). The CDR3 region has the DNA TGCAGGGCCGGACAGGGGAATCAAGAGACCCAGTACTTC. It encodes CRAGQGNQETQYF.

This clonotype was counted ten times or more. Written as DNA, the CDR3 is TGTGCCATCAGTGAATCCCGCAGGGCCCAAGAGACCCAGTACTTC. It specifies CAISESRRAQETQYF. The chain employs TRBV10-3 and TRBJ2-5; TRBD1 might be the D (5 bases). The CDR3 runs to 15 residues. From germline, CDR1 is ENHRY and CDR2 SYGVKD. V was cut by 3 bases and J by 1 base, with 12 bases left in between.

This clonotype was recorded a few times. The chain couples TRBV7-2 to TRBJ1-5, with 7 positions matching TRBD1. Germline V gene lookup returns CDR1 SGHTA and CDR2 FQGNSA. The V segment lost 4 bases and the J segment 4 bases; nucleotides outside the gene matches: 4. CDR3 size: 14 residues. CDR3 sequence reads: CASSYGQANQPQHF. CDR3 in DNA: TGTGCCAGCAGCTACGGACAGGCTAATCAGCCCCAGCATTTT.